Listed below are T cell receptor beta chains from one sample, sequenced in a study of blood T cell repertoires in COVID-19. Profiled with immunoSEQ multiplex PCR; TCRdb holds only in-frame clones, not every one. In the table there are 86,000 or so clones, roughly 84% of which are singletons. Specimen: peripheral blood. All receptors come from a man aged 65 to 85 with acute or convalescent COVID-19. Both conserved end residues are part of each CDR3. D genes are given only for firm matches. Where a row states a size, it is once, few, many or the class of an expanded clone; other rows omit it.

j_gene: TRBJ1-5
abundance: -
v_gene: TRBV18
d_gene: -
CDR3nt: TGTGCCAGCTCACCGTCGGGGGATCGTCAGCCCCAGCATTTT
CDR3aa: CASSPSGDRQPQHF

j_gene: TRBJ2-2
abundance: -
v_gene: TRBV9
d_gene: -
CDR3nt: TGTGCCAGCAGCGCCCTTTCAGCCGGGGAGCTGTTTTTT
CDR3aa: CASSALSAGELFF

j_gene: TRBJ1-2
abundance: -
v_gene: TRBV7-9
d_gene: TRBD1
CDR3nt: TGTGCCAGCAGCCGACAGGGAGGCTACACCTTC
CDR3aa: CASSRQGGYTF

j_gene: TRBJ1-1
abundance: few
v_gene: TRBV20-1
d_gene: -
CDR3nt: TGCAGTGCTAGTTTCCAGTTGAACACTGAAGCTTTCTTT
CDR3aa: CSASFQLNTEAFF

j_gene: TRBJ1-2
abundance: -
v_gene: TRBV5-4
d_gene: -
CDR3nt: TGTGCCAGCAGACTCGACAGTCCAAGATGGGGCTACACCTTC
CDR3aa: CASRLDSPRWGYTF

j_gene: TRBJ1-3
abundance: -
v_gene: TRBV7-3
d_gene: TRBD1
CDR3nt: TGTGCCAGCAGCCGTGGACAGGCGAGCTCTGGAAACACCATATATTTT
CDR3aa: CASSRGQASSGNTIYF

j_gene: TRBJ2-1
abundance: once
v_gene: TRBV6-5
d_gene: TRBD2
CDR3nt: TGTGCCAGCAGTTACTCGGCTAGCGGGGGGGCCGATGAGCAGTTCTTC
CDR3aa: CASSYSASGGADEQFF

j_gene: TRBJ1-1
abundance: -
v_gene: TRBV5-1
d_gene: -
CDR3nt: TGCGCCAGCAGCTTGACAGGGTCCCCCGAAGCTTTCTTT
CDR3aa: CASSLTGSPEAFF

j_gene: TRBJ2-1
abundance: -
v_gene: TRBV15
d_gene: TRBD2
CDR3nt: TGTGCCACCAGCGCTCGGACTAGCGGGGGCCCGTGGAACAATGAGCAGTTCTTC
CDR3aa: CATSARTSGGPWNNEQFF

j_gene: TRBJ1-3
abundance: -
v_gene: TRBV19
d_gene: TRBD1
CDR3nt: TGTGCCAGTATTCCGGACAGGGCAGAAAACACCATATATTTT
CDR3aa: CASIPDRAENTIYF

j_gene: TRBJ2-3
abundance: few
v_gene: TRBV5-6
d_gene: -
CDR3nt: TGTGCCAGCAGCACCGGACTTCGGGGAGATACGCAGTATTTT
CDR3aa: CASSTGLRGDTQYF

j_gene: TRBJ1-1
abundance: -
v_gene: TRBV19
d_gene: -
CDR3nt: TGTGCCAGTAATCAACAGGAGGGATCCACTGAAGCTTTCTTT
CDR3aa: CASNQQEGSTEAFF

j_gene: TRBJ2-2
abundance: -
v_gene: TRBV6-6
d_gene: TRBD1
CDR3nt: TGTGCCAGCAGTCACCACTGGACTGACAGGGGGGGGACCGGGGAGCTGTTTTTT
CDR3aa: CASSHHWTDRGGTGELFF

j_gene: TRBJ2-7
abundance: -
v_gene: TRBV27
d_gene: TRBD1
CDR3nt: TGTGCCAGCAGTTCGCCCGGGACAGCCCTCGGGGAGCAGTACTTC
CDR3aa: CASSSPGTALGEQYF

j_gene: TRBJ1-2
abundance: -
v_gene: TRBV5-1
d_gene: TRBD1
CDR3nt: TGCGCCAGCAGCCTCGGACAGGGCTGGGAATATGGCTACACCTTC
CDR3aa: CASSLGQGWEYGYTF

j_gene: TRBJ2-5
abundance: -
v_gene: TRBV15
d_gene: TRBD2
CDR3nt: TGTGCCACCAGCAGTGGCCCCCTAGCGGAAGAGACCCAGTACTTC
CDR3aa: CATSSGPLAEETQYF

j_gene: TRBJ1-4
abundance: -
v_gene: TRBV4-1
d_gene: TRBD1
CDR3nt: TGCGCCAGCAGCCAAGAGACAGGGGGTTTTGAAAAACTGTTTTTT
CDR3aa: CASSQETGGFEKLFF

j_gene: TRBJ1-4
abundance: -
v_gene: TRBV25-1
d_gene: -
CDR3nt: TGTGCCAGCAGATCAGACAGAGATAAGGAAAAACTGTTTTTT
CDR3aa: CASRSDRDKEKLFF

j_gene: TRBJ2-3
abundance: -
v_gene: TRBV5-1
d_gene: TRBD2
CDR3nt: TGCGCCAGCAAGGTGTTTGGGGGAACTAGCGGCACAGATACGCAGTATTTT
CDR3aa: CASKVFGGTSGTDTQYF

j_gene: TRBJ1-5
abundance: -
v_gene: TRBV10-3
d_gene: -
CDR3nt: TGTGCCATCAGTGAGTCGGTACAGAGCAATCAGCCCCAGCATTTT
CDR3aa: CAISESVQSNQPQHF

j_gene: TRBJ1-2
abundance: -
v_gene: TRBV7-7
d_gene: -
CDR3nt: TGTGCCAGCAGCCCCTTACAGGGTCTTAACTATGGCTACACCTTC
CDR3aa: CASSPLQGLNYGYTF

j_gene: TRBJ2-3
abundance: -
v_gene: TRBV7-8
d_gene: -
CDR3nt: TGTGCCAGCAGCTCAGGGGACCTCGGAGATACGCAGTATTTT
CDR3aa: CASSSGDLGDTQYF

j_gene: TRBJ2-2
abundance: -
v_gene: TRBV4-1
d_gene: TRBD2
CDR3nt: TGCGCCAGCAGCCAAGATCGTAGCGGGGGGCCTACCGGGGAGCTGTTTTTT
CDR3aa: CASSQDRSGGPTGELFF

j_gene: TRBJ2-3
abundance: -
v_gene: TRBV3-1/TRBV3-2
d_gene: TRBD2
CDR3nt: TGTGCCAGCAGCCACTCTCTAGCGGGGGAACTCTACACAGATACGCAGTATTTT
CDR3aa: CASSHSLAGELYTDTQYF

j_gene: TRBJ1-1
abundance: few
v_gene: TRBV13
d_gene: TRBD1
CDR3nt: TGTGCCAGCAGCGCCACAGGGACAGGGAAAACTGAAGCTTTCTTT
CDR3aa: CASSATGTGKTEAFF

j_gene: TRBJ1-1
abundance: -
v_gene: TRBV19
d_gene: -
CDR3nt: TGTGCCAGTATTCTGTCGGCTGAAGCTTTCTTT
CDR3aa: CASILSAEAFF

j_gene: TRBJ1-4
abundance: -
v_gene: TRBV7-2
d_gene: TRBD1
CDR3nt: TGTGCCAGCAGCCTCCGGGGACAGACTAATGAAAAACTGTTTTTT
CDR3aa: CASSLRGQTNEKLFF

j_gene: TRBJ2-1
abundance: -
v_gene: TRBV7-8
d_gene: TRBD2
CDR3nt: TGTGCCAGCAGAACTAGCGGGGGGGCCGGGAATGAGCAGTTCTTC
CDR3aa: CASRTSGGAGNEQFF

j_gene: TRBJ1-1
abundance: -
v_gene: TRBV11-2
d_gene: -
CDR3nt: TGTGCCAGCAGCTTAGGGACACCGAACACTGAAGCTTTCTTT
CDR3aa: CASSLGTPNTEAFF

j_gene: TRBJ1-1
abundance: -
v_gene: TRBV15
d_gene: -
CDR3nt: TGTGCCACCAGCAGCAGTTTGGGAGTGAACACTGAAGCTTTCTTT
CDR3aa: CATSSSLGVNTEAFF

j_gene: TRBJ1-2
abundance: -
v_gene: TRBV6-5
d_gene: TRBD1
CDR3nt: TGTGCCAGCACCAAGACAGGGGGCAGCTATGGCTACACCTTC
CDR3aa: CASTKTGGSYGYTF

j_gene: TRBJ1-2
abundance: -
v_gene: TRBV5-1
d_gene: TRBD1
CDR3nt: TGCGCCAGCAGCGCTCGGACAGGGACGAAGGGCTACACCTTC
CDR3aa: CASSARTGTKGYTF

j_gene: TRBJ2-7
abundance: few
v_gene: TRBV7-8
d_gene: -
CDR3nt: TGTGCCAGCAGCTTAGTCGGGGGGCCGGGCGAGCAGTACTTC
CDR3aa: CASSLVGGPGEQYF

j_gene: TRBJ2-4
abundance: -
v_gene: TRBV28
d_gene: TRBD1
CDR3nt: TGTGCCAGCAGTTTAATGGGAGACAGGGAGAACATTCAGTACTTC
CDR3aa: CASSLMGDRENIQYF

j_gene: TRBJ2-1
abundance: -
v_gene: TRBV2
d_gene: TRBD1
CDR3nt: TGTGCCAGCAGTGGACACAGGGGGCGGAGGGACAATGAGCAGTTCTTC
CDR3aa: CASSGHRGRRDNEQFF

j_gene: TRBJ1-4
abundance: -
v_gene: TRBV28
d_gene: -
CDR3nt: TGTGCCAGCAGTTTTCTAGGGGGACTGTTTTTT
CDR3aa: CASSFLGGLFF

j_gene: TRBJ2-7
abundance: -
v_gene: TRBV5-1
d_gene: -
CDR3nt: TGCGCCAGCAGCCCAGGTTCTGTCCTAATCTCCTACGAGCAGTACTTC
CDR3aa: CASSPGSVLISYEQYF

j_gene: TRBJ2-3
abundance: -
v_gene: TRBV4-1
d_gene: -
CDR3nt: TGCGCCAGCAGCCACTACACAGATACGCAGTATTTT
CDR3aa: CASSHYTDTQYF

j_gene: TRBJ2-3
abundance: -
v_gene: TRBV5-1
d_gene: TRBD2
CDR3nt: TGCGCCAGCAGGTACCTAGCGGGGTCCGGCACAGATACGCAGTATTTT
CDR3aa: CASRYLAGSGTDTQYF

j_gene: TRBJ2-1
abundance: -
v_gene: TRBV14
d_gene: TRBD1
CDR3nt: TGTGCCAGCAGCCAAGATACTAGTTTGGACAGGGAGCAGTTCTTC
CDR3aa: CASSQDTSLDREQFF

j_gene: TRBJ2-2
abundance: -
v_gene: TRBV7-9
d_gene: TRBD1
CDR3nt: TGTGCCAGCAGCGCCGGACAGGGGGCGGGCGGGGAGCTGTTTTTT
CDR3aa: CASSAGQGAGGELFF

j_gene: TRBJ2-5
abundance: -
v_gene: TRBV5-6
d_gene: TRBD1
CDR3nt: TGTGCCAGCAGCGAATACGACAGGGGTTCGCAAGAGACCCAGTACTTC
CDR3aa: CASSEYDRGSQETQYF

j_gene: TRBJ1-6
abundance: -
v_gene: TRBV5-4
d_gene: -
CDR3nt: TGTGCCAGCAGCCTGTCACAGGGTTATAATTCACCCCTCCACTTT
CDR3aa: CASSLSQGYNSPLHF

j_gene: TRBJ1-4
abundance: -
v_gene: TRBV19
d_gene: -
CDR3nt: TGTGCCAGTAGGCATATCGCCCGAGCAACTAATGAAAAACTGTTTTTT
CDR3aa: CASRHIARATNEKLFF

j_gene: TRBJ1-5
abundance: -
v_gene: TRBV28
d_gene: TRBD1
CDR3nt: TGTGCCAGCAGCAGGACAGGGGGCGATCAGCCCCAGCATTTT
CDR3aa: CASSRTGGDQPQHF

j_gene: TRBJ1-5
abundance: -
v_gene: TRBV9
d_gene: -
CDR3nt: TGTGCCAGAAGCGTAGATCCCAGGTATAGCAATCAGCCCCAGCATTTT
CDR3aa: CARSVDPRYSNQPQHF

j_gene: TRBJ2-1
abundance: -
v_gene: TRBV7-9
d_gene: TRBD1
CDR3nt: TGTGCCAGCAGCGGACGGCAGGGACAGGTATACAATGAGCAGTTCTTC
CDR3aa: CASSGRQGQVYNEQFF

j_gene: TRBJ1-2
abundance: -
v_gene: TRBV18
d_gene: -
CDR3nt: TGTGCCAGCTCACCGGGTAACAGGGTAGATGGCTACACCTTC
CDR3aa: CASSPGNRVDGYTF

j_gene: TRBJ1-1
abundance: few
v_gene: TRBV29-1
d_gene: TRBD1
CDR3nt: TGCAGCGTTGGACAGGGGGCAAACACTGAAGCTTTCTTT
CDR3aa: CSVGQGANTEAFF

j_gene: TRBJ2-1
abundance: -
v_gene: TRBV10-1
d_gene: TRBD1
CDR3nt: TGCGCCAGCAGTGAACAGGGGTCCTACAATGAGCAGTTCTTC
CDR3aa: CASSEQGSYNEQFF

j_gene: TRBJ2-7
abundance: once
v_gene: TRBV6-5
d_gene: TRBD2
CDR3nt: TGTGCCAGCAGGGCTAGCGGGAACTACGAGCAGTACTTC
CDR3aa: CASRASGNYEQYF

j_gene: TRBJ1-4
abundance: -
v_gene: TRBV3-1/TRBV3-2
d_gene: -
CDR3nt: TGTGCCAGCAGCCAGGGGCGAGGAAAACTGTTTTTT
CDR3aa: CASSQGRGKLFF

j_gene: TRBJ2-2
abundance: -
v_gene: TRBV2
d_gene: -
CDR3nt: TGTGCCAGCAGTGTAAGGCGTCAGGGAGGAGCCGGGGAGCTGTTTTTT
CDR3aa: CASSVRRQGGAGELFF

j_gene: TRBJ1-1
abundance: -
v_gene: TRBV6-2/TRBV6-3
d_gene: -
CDR3nt: TGTGCCAGCAGTTACGGGCCGCGAGAAGCTTTCTTT
CDR3aa: CASSYGPREAFF

j_gene: TRBJ1-1
abundance: -
v_gene: TRBV11-2
d_gene: -
CDR3nt: TGTGCCAGCAGCTTAGTTAGCAACACTGAAGCTTTCTTT
CDR3aa: CASSLVSNTEAFF

j_gene: TRBJ1-6
abundance: -
v_gene: TRBV7-8
d_gene: TRBD1
CDR3nt: TGTGCCAGCAGCACAATGTGGACAGGGCCTAATTCACCCCTCCACTTT
CDR3aa: CASSTMWTGPNSPLHF

j_gene: TRBJ2-7
abundance: -
v_gene: TRBV11-2
d_gene: TRBD1
CDR3nt: TGTGCCAGCAGCCGAACAGGGGGTTGGTACGAGCAGTACTTC
CDR3aa: CASSRTGGWYEQYF

j_gene: TRBJ2-5
abundance: -
v_gene: TRBV6-1
d_gene: TRBD2
CDR3nt: TGTGCCAGCAGTGAACCAGCGGGGATTGTACGCGGAGAGACCCAGTACTTC
CDR3aa: CASSEPAGIVRGETQYF

j_gene: TRBJ2-4
abundance: -
v_gene: TRBV24-1
d_gene: -
CDR3nt: TGTGCCACCAGTGATTCCAGGCCTGGGAGCATTCAGTACTTC
CDR3aa: CATSDSRPGSIQYF

j_gene: TRBJ2-3
abundance: -
v_gene: TRBV6-4
d_gene: TRBD2
CDR3nt: TGTGCCAGCAGAGCCTCGGGGGGGGCCTCAGATACGCAGTATTTT
CDR3aa: CASRASGGASDTQYF